This T cell receptor (beta chain) came from a study of beta chain features in type 1 diabetes. Since all of the isolated RNA was reverse transcribed, expressed TCRB transcripts were what got sequenced. TCRdb keeps only in-frame clones here, not all; method: immunoSEQ multiplex PCR. The sample yields a few hundred thousand clones, around 10% seen once. The CDR3 has 13 amino acids. Trimming removed 3 bases from V and 2 bases from J, with 7 bases in between. Germline CDR1 MNHEY, CDR2 SMNVEV (reference sequence). As concerns this clone: Its specificity is not known.

Study-level points and caveats: All four CD4+ subsets from Type 1 diabetes patients carried moderately but significantly shorter TCRB CDR3s.

V usage is TRBV27 and J usage is TRBJ1-2; no clear D. Input material: central memory CD4+ T cells from blood. The TCR originated in a man between 25 and 39 years old with type 1 diabetes. CDR3 region: CASSFHGNYGYTF. The DNA for the CDR3 is TGTGCCAGCAGTTTTCACGGAAACTATGGCTACACCTTC.